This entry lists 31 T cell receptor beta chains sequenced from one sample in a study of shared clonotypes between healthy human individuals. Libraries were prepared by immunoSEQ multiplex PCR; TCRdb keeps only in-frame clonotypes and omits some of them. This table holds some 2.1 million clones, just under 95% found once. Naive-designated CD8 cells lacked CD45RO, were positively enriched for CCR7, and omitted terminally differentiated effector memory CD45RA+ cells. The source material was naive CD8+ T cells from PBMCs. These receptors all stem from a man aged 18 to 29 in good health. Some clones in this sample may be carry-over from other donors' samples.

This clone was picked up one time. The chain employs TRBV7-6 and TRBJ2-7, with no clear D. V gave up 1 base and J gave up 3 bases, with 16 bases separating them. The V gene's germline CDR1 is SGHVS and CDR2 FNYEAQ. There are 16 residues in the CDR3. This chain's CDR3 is CASSLDPPGRDYEQYF. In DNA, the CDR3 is TGTGCCAGCAGCTTAGACCCCCCGGGCAGAGACTACGAGCAGTACTTC.

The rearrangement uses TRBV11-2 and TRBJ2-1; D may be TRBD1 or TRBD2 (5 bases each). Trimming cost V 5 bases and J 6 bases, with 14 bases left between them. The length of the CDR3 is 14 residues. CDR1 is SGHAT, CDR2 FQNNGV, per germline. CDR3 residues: CASSPPLGTNEQFF. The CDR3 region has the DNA TGTGCCAGCAGCCCGCCCTTGGGGACCAATGAGCAGTTCTTC.

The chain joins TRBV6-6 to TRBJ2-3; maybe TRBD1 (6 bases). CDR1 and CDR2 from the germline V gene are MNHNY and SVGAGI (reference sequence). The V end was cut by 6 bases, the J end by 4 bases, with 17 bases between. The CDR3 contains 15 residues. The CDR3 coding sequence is TGTGCCAGCAGCCCGGACAGACTTACACCAGATACGCAGTATTTT. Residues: CASSPDRLTPDTQYF.

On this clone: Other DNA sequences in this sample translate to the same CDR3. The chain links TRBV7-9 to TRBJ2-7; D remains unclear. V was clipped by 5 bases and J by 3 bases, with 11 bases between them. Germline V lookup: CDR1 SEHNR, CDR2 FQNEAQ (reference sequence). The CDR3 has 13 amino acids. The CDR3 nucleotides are TGTGCCAGCAGCCCGACCTCGGACTACGAGCAGTACTTC. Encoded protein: CASSPTSDYEQYF.

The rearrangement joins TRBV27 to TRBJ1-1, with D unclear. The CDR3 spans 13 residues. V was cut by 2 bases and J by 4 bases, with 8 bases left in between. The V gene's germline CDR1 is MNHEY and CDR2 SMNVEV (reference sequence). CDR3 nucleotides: TGTGCCAGCAGTTTAGCGGTGACCACTGAAGCTTTCTTT. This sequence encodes CASSLAVTTEAFF.

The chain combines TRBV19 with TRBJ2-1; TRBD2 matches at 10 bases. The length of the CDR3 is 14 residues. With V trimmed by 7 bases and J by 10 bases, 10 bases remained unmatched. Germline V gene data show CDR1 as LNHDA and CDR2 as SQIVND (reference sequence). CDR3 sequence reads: CASIRVAGGGEQFF. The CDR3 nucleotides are TGTGCCAGTATTAGGGTAGCGGGAGGAGGAGAGCAGTTCTTC.

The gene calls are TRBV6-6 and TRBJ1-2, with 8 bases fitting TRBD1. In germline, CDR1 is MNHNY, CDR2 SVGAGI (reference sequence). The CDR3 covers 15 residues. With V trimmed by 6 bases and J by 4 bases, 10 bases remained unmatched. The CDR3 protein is CASSLRTGLRYGYTF. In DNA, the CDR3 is TGTGCCAGCAGCTTAAGGACAGGGCTCCGCTATGGCTACACCTTC.

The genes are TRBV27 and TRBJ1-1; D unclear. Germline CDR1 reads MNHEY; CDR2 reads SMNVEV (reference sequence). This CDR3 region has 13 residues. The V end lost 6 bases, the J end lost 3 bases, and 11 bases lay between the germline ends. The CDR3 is CASRDHRDTEAFF. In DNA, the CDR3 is TGTGCCAGCAGGGACCACAGAGACACTGAAGCTTTCTTT.

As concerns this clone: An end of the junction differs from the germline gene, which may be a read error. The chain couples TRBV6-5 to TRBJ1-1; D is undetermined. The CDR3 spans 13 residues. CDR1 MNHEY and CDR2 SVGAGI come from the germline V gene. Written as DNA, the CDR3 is TGTGCCGGCAGGAAAACGATGAACACTGAAGCTTTCTTT. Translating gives CAGRKTMNTEAFF.

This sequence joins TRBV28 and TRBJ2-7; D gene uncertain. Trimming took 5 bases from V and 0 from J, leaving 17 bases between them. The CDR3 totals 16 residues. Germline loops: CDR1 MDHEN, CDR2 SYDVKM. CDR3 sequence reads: CASSTHLDGSSYEQYF. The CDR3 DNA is TGTGCCAGCAGTACCCACCTGGACGGAAGCTCCTACGAGCAGTACTTC.

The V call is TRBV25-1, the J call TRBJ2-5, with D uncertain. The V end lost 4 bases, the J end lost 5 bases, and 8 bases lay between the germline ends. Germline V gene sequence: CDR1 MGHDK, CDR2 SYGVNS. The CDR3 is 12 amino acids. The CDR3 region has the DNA TGTGCCAGCAGTGGTTTATCGGAGACCCAGTACTTC. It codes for CASSGLSETQYF.

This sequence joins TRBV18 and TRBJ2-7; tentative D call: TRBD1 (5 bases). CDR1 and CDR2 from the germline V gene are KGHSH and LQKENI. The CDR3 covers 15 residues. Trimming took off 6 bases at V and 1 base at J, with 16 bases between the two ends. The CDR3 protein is CASSPGREGSYEQYF. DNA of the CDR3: TGTGCCAGCTCCCCGGGCAGGGAAGGATCCTACGAGCAGTACTTC.

The CDR3, as DNA: TGTGCCAGCAGCTTGTGGGACTCCAGGGCAGATGAGCAGTTCTTC. Translation gives CASSLWDSRADEQFF. The chain couples TRBV5-5 to TRBJ2-1; D is perhaps TRBD2 (6 bases). This CDR3 contains 15 residues. V was clipped by 1 base and J by 8 bases, with 16 bases between them. The V gene's germline CDR1 is SGHKS and CDR2 YYEKEE (reference sequence).

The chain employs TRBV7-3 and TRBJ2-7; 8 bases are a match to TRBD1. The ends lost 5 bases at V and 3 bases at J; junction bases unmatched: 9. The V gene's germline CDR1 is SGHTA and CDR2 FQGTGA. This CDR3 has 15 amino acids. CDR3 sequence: CASSPDRGPLYEQYF. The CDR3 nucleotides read TGTGCCAGCAGCCCCGACAGGGGCCCCCTCTACGAGCAGTACTTC. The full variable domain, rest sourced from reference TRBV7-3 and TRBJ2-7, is GAGVSQTPSNKVTEKGKYVELRCDPISGHTALYWYRQSLGQGPEFLIYFQGTGAADDSGLPNDRFFAVRPEGSVSTLKIQRTERGDSAVYLCASSPDRGPLYEQYFGPGTRLTVT.

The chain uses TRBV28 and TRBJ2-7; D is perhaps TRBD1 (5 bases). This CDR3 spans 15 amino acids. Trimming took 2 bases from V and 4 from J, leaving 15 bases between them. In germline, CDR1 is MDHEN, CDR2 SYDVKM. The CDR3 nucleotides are TGTGCCAGCAGTTTACCAGTTAACAGGTGGTACGAGCAGTACTTC. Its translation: CASSLPVNRWYEQYF.

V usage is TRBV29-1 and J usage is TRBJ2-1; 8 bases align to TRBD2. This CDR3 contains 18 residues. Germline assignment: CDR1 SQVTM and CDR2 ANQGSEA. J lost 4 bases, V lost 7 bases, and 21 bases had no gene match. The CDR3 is CSALAGLSSWSFYNEQFF. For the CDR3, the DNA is TGCAGCGCCTTAGCGGGATTATCCTCCTGGTCCTTTTACAATGAGCAGTTCTTC.

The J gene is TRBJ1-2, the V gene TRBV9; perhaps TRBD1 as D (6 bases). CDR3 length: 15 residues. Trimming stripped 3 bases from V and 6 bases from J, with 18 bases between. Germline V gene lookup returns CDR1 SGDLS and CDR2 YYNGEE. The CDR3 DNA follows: TGTGCCAGCAGCGGAGAAGGGGGGGACCTAGATGGCTACACCTTC. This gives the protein CASSGEGGDLDGYTF. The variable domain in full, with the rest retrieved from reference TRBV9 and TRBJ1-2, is DSGVTQTPKHLITATGQRVTLRCSPRSGDLSVYWYQQSLDQGLQFLIQYYNGEERAKGNILERFSAQQFPDLHSELNLSSLELGDSALYFCASSGEGGDLDGYTFGSGTRLTVV.

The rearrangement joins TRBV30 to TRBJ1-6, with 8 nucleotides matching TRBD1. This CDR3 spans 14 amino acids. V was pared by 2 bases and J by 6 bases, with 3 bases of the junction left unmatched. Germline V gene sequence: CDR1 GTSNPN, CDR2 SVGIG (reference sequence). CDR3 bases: TGTGCCTGGAGTCCGGGACAGGCTAATTCACCCCTCCACTTT. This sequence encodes CAWSPGQANSPLHF.

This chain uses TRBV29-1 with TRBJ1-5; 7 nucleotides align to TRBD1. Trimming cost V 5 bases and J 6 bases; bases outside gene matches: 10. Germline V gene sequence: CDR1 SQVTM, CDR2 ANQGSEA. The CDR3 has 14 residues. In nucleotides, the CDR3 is TGCAGCGTTCGCCTACAGGGGCACGGTCAGCCCCAGCATTTT. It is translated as CSVRLQGHGQPQHF.

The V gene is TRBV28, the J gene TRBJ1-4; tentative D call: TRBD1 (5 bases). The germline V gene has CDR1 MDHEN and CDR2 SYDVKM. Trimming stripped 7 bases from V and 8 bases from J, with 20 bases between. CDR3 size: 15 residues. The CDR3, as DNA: TGTGCCAGCAAGGGGCCCATACGGCAGGAGGAAAAACTGTTTTTT. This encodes CASKGPIRQEEKLFF.

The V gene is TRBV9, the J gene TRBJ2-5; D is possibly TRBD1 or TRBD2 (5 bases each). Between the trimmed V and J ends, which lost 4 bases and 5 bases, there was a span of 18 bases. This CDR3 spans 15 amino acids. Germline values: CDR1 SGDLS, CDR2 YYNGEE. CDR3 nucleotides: TGTGCCAGCAGCACCTCGGGACGAGGAAAGGAGACCCAGTACTTC. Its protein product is CASSTSGRGKETQYF.

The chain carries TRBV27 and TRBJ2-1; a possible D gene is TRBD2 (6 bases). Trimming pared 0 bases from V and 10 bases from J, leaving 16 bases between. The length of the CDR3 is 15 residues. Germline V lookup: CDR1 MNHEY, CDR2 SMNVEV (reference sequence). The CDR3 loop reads CASSLSGYPEGEQFF. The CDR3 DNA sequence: TGTGCCAGCAGTTTATCGGGATATCCGGAGGGGGAGCAGTTCTTC.

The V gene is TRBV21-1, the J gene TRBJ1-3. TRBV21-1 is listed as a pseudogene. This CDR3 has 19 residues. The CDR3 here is CASSKGGECRPSSGNTIYF. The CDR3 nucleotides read TGTGCCAGCAGCAAAGGAGGAGAGTGCAGGCCGAGCTCTGGAAACACCATATATTTT.

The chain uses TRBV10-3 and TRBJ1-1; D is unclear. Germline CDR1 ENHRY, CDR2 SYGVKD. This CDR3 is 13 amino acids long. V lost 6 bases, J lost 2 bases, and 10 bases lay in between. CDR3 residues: CAIRDGYNTEAFF. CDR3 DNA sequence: TGTGCCATCAGGGATGGGTACAACACTGAAGCTTTCTTT.

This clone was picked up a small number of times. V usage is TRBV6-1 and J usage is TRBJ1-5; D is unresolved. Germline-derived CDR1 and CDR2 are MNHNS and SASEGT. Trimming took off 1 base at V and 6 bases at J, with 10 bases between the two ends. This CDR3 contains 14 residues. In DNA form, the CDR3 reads TGTGCCAGCAGTGAAGGTGGGAGGAGTCAGCCCCAGCATTTT. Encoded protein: CASSEGGRSQPQHF.

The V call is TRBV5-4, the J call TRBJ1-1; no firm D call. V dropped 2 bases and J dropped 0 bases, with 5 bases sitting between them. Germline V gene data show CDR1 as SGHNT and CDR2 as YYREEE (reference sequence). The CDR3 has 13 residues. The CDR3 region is CASSLQMNTEAFF. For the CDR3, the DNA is TGTGCCAGCAGCTTACAGATGAACACTGAAGCTTTCTTT.

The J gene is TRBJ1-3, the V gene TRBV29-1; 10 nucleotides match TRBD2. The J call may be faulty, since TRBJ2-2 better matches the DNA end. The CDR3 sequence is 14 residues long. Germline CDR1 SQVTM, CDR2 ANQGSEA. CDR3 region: CSVGTSGRGRELFF. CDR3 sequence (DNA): TGCAGCGTTGGGACTAGCGGAAGGGGGCGGGAGCTGTTTTTT.

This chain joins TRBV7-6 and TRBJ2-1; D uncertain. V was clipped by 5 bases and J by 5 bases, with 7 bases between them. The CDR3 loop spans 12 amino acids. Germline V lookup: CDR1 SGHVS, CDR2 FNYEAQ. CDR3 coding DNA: TGTGCCAGCAGCGCGAACAACAATGAGCAGTTCTTC. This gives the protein CASSANNNEQFF.

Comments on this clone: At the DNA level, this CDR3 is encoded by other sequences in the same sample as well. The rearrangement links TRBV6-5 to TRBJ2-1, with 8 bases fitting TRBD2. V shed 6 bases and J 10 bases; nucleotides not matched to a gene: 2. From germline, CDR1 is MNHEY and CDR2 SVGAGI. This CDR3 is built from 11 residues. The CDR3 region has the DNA TGTGCCAGCAGCCTAGCGGGCGAGCAGTTCTTC. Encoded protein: CASSLAGEQFF.

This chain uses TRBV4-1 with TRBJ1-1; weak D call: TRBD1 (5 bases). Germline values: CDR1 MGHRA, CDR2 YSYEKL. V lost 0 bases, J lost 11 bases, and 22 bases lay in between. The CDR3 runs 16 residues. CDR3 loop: CASSQDTTSRQSSAFF. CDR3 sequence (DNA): TGCGCCAGCAGCCAAGACACTACCTCAAGACAGTCCTCGGCTTTCTTT.

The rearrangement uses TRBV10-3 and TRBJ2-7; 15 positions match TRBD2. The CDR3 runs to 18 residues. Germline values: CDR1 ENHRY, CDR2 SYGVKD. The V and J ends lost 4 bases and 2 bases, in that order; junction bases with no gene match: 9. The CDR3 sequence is CAISVSGTSGRIAYEQYF. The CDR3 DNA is TGTGCCATCAGTGTCTCCGGGACTAGCGGGAGGATCGCCTACGAGCAGTACTTC.